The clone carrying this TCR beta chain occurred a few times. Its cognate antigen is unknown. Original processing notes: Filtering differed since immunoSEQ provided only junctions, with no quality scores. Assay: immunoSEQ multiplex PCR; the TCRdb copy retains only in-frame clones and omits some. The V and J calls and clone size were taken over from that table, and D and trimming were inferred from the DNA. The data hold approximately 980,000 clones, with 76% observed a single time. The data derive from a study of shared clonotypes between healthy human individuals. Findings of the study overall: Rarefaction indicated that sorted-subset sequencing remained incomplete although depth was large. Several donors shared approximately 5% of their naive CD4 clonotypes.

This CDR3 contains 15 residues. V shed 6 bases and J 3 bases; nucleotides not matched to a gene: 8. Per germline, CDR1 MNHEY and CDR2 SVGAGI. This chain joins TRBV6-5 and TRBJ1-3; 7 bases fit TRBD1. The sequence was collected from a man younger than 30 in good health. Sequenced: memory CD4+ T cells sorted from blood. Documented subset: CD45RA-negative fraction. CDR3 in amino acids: CASSSQGGSGNTIYF. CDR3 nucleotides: TGTGCCAGCAGCTCTCAGGGGGGAAGTGGAAACACCATATATTTT.